This is a list of T cell receptor beta chains from one sample in a study of blood T cells in healthy people across ages. Each CDR3 protein is one row after TCRdb ran MiXCR on the 5' RACE reads. The sample has some 940,000 distinct CDR3 sequences, 25% to 30% seen once. The same specimen was also included in a second study, on T cells of mothers and their children.

Sequences were obtained from blood. The receptor set was obtained from a woman in her thirties or forties in good health. Each CDR3 is given with its conserved first and last residue. The D gene is left open where the match is weak. The size entry is marked missing in some rows and otherwise reads once, few, many or a size class.

v_call,j_call,d_call,clone_size,cdr3_aa,cdr3_nt
TRBV29-1,TRBJ2-7,NA,few,CSVEARNYEQYF,TGCAGCGTTGAGGCCAGGAACTACGAGCAGTACTTC
TRBV29-1,TRBJ2-1,TRBD2,NA,CSASTTSGVYNEQFF,TGCAGCGCTTCGACGACTAGCGGGGTTTACAATGAGCAGTTCTTC
TRBV28,TRBJ2-1,TRBD1,NA,CASSLETTGANNEQFF,TGTGCCAGCAGCCTGGAGACGACAGGGGCGAATAATGAGCAGTTCTTC
TRBV5-1,TRBJ1-1,NA,NA,CASSLQGIGNTEAFF,TGCGCCAGCAGCTTGCAGGGAATTGGGAACACTGAAGCTTTCTTT
TRBV7-2,TRBJ1-2,TRBD1,many,CASSLDRAGYTF,TGTGCCAGCAGCCTCGACAGGGCTGGCTACACCTTC
TRBV7-2,TRBJ1-2,NA,NA,CASSFFRENCGYTF,TGTGCCAGCAGCTTCTTTCGGGAGAACTGTGGCTACACCTTC
TRBV7-2,TRBJ2-1,NA,NA,CASSFPSTLKRNEQFF,TGTGCCAGCAGCTTCCCCTCGACTCTTAAACGCAATGAGCAGTTCTTC
TRBV7-2,TRBJ1-5,NA,NA,CASSANRVQPQHF,TGTGCCAGCAGCGCAAACAGGGTTCAGCCCCAGCATTTT
TRBV29-1,TRBJ2-5,TRBD2,many,CSVQRGGRETQYF,TGCAGCGTTCAGCGGGGGGGCCGTGAGACCCAGTACTTC
TRBV7-3,TRBJ2-1,TRBD2,few,CASSPQSTSGGRYNEQFF,TGTGCCAGCAGCCCTCAATCGACTAGCGGGGGTCGGTACAATGAGCAGTTCTTC
TRBV13,TRBJ2-2,NA,few,CASRSEDVNTGELFF,TGTGCCAGCAGGTCGGAGGATGTGAACACCGGGGAGCTGTTTTTT
TRBV2,TRBJ1-2,NA,few,CASRDYSTVNYGYTF,TGTGCCAGCAGGGATTATTCGACAGTGAACTATGGCTACACCTTC
TRBV10-3,TRBJ2-3,TRBD2,NA,CAISERGLAGGGADTQYF,TGTGCCATCAGTGAGAGAGGACTAGCGGGGGGCGGGGCAGATACGCAGTATTTT
TRBV29-1,TRBJ2-5,NA,once,CGVDNIKFSHNEQYF,TGCGGCGTTGATAACATTAAGTTTTCGCACAATGAGCAGTACTTC
TRBV29-1,TRBJ2-5,TRBD1,many,CSVDWTGGQTQYF,TGCAGCGTTGACTGGACAGGGGGACAGACCCAGTACTTC
TRBV4-3,TRBJ2-7,NA,many,CASSQGVGQPYEQYF,TGCGCCAGCAGCCAAGGTGTCGGGCAGCCCTACGAGCAGTACTTC
TRBV10-3,TRBJ1-2,TRBD1,many,CAISESAGQGNYGYTF,TGTGCCATCAGTGAGTCAGCGGGACAGGGGAACTATGGCTACACCTTC
TRBV3-1,TRBJ1-2,TRBD1,many,CASSQDRQGSGYTF,TGTGCCAGCAGCCAAGATCGACAGGGAAGTGGCTACACCTTC
TRBV9,TRBJ2-3,NA,NA,CASSGAGGRDTQYF,TGTGCCAGCAGCGGAGCTGGGGGAAGGGATACGCAGTATTTT
TRBV11-2,TRBJ1-2,NA,NA,CASSLRVRGYGYTF,TGTGCCAGCAGCTTACGAGTTCGGGGGTATGGCTACACCTTC
TRBV5-5,TRBJ2-1,NA,many,CASSFGWTAEQFF,TGTGCCAGCAGCTTCGGATGGACGGCTGAGCAGTTCTTC
TRBV4-2,TRBJ2-5,TRBD2,NA,CASSRDPGTSGGLVTQYF,TGTGCCAGCAGCCGAGACCCAGGGACTAGCGGGGGGTTGGTGACCCAGTACTTC
TRBV20-1,TRBJ1-5,NA,NA,CSASLGGSNQPQHF,TGCAGTGCTAGTCTGGGGGGCAGCAATCAGCCCCAGCATTTT
TRBV20-1,TRBJ2-7,TRBD2,NA,CSARDWTSGRTSNLYEQYF,TGCAGTGCTAGAGATTGGACTAGCGGGAGGACCTCAAACCTCTACGAGCAGTACTTC
TRBV7-2,TRBJ1-1,NA,NA,CASSPSTSMNTEAFF,TGTGCCAGCAGCCCCTCGACAAGCATGAACACTGAAGCTTTCTTT
TRBV4-3,TRBJ2-3,NA,many,CASSQDGWDTQYF,TGCGCCAGCAGCCAAGATGGCTGGGATACGCAGTATTTT
TRBV5-1,TRBJ2-1,NA,many,CASSLQVGNEQFF,TGCGCCAGCAGCTTGCAGGTCGGCAATGAGCAGTTCTTC
TRBV2,TRBJ1-1,TRBD1,NA,CASSVAGTGANTEAFF,TGTGCCAGCAGTGTCGCCGGGACAGGGGCGAACACTGAAGCTTTCTTT
TRBV28,TRBJ1-5,NA,NA,CASSLLGKDQPQHF,TGTGCCAGCAGTTTATTGGGGAAGGATCAGCCCCAGCATTTT
TRBV18,TRBJ2-7,NA,NA,CASSPAVGEQYF,TGTGCCAGCTCACCAGCAGTTGGCGAGCAGTACTTC
TRBV6-4,TRBJ2-1,NA,NA,CASSEDGSSYNEQFF,TGTGCCAGCTCCGAGGACGGCTCCTCCTACAATGAGCAGTTCTTC